The 32 T cell receptor beta chains below all came from one sample that was sequenced in a study of T cell responses to AZD1222 COVID-19 vaccine. Data came from immunoSEQ multiplex PCR; TCRdb stores just in-frame clones and leaves some out. The sample holds some 30,000 clones, roughly 92% seen once. This specimen consisted of peripheral blood, obtained on day 0 of AZD1222 vaccination. These receptors were obtained from an adult in good health.

This chain connects TRBV6-2 or TRBV6-3 to TRBJ1-6; maybe TRBD1 (6 bases). Trimming removed 6 bases from V and 7 bases from J, with 7 bases in between. The V gene's germline CDR1 is MNHEY and CDR2 SVGEGT. CDR3 length: 12 amino acids. CDR3 protein: CASSQGNSPLHF. Here the CDR3 DNA reads TGTGCCAGCAGCCAGGGGAATTCACCCCTCCACTTT.

The chain combines TRBV13 with TRBJ1-1; D unclear. CDR1 is PRHDT, CDR2 FYEKMQ, per germline (reference sequence). V was clipped by 3 bases and J by 4 bases, with 3 bases between them. CDR3 length: 11 amino acids. The CDR3 spells CASSFSTEAFF. The CDR3 nucleotides are TGTGCCAGCAGCTTCTCCACTGAAGCTTTCTTT.

This clone was counted between two and nine times. The chain combines TRBV6-1 with TRBJ1-2; D is undetermined. This CDR3 region has 15 residues. CDR1 and CDR2 (germline): MNHNS, SASEGT. V was clipped by 0 bases and J by 4 bases, with 12 bases between them. CDR3: CASSEASGVVYGYTF. CDR3 DNA sequence: TGTGCCAGCAGTGAAGCATCCGGAGTAGTCTATGGCTACACCTTC.

The chain uses TRBV7-9 and TRBJ2-5; no clear D. Trimming took 1 base from V and 5 from J, leaving 5 bases between them. Per germline, CDR1 SEHNR and CDR2 FQNEAQ (reference sequence). The CDR3 sequence is 12 residues long. CDR3 nucleotides: TGTGCCAGCAGCTTAGAATCGGAGACCCAGTACTTC. It codes for CASSLESETQYF.

This rearrangement joins TRBV19 to TRBJ1-4; D remains unclear. V was pared by 5 bases and J by 6 bases, with 13 bases between. The CDR3 is made up of 14 amino acids. Germline V CDR1 and CDR2: LNHDA, SQIVND (reference sequence). CDR3 in DNA: TGTGCCAGTAGTCCGCGGAATCTGGATGAAAAACTGTTTTTT. It translates to CASSPRNLDEKLFF.

This chain links TRBV7-9 with TRBJ1-4; TRBD1 agrees at 11 bases. The CDR3 is made up of 14 amino acids. J gave up 8 bases and V 8 bases, and 7 bases lay outside the gene matches. Germline V gene lookup returns CDR1 SEHNR and CDR2 FQNEAQ (reference sequence). Here the CDR3 reads CASSTGTGGEKLFF. The CDR3 nucleotides are TGTGCCAGCTCGACCGGGACAGGGGGAGAAAAACTGTTTTTT.

The chain carries TRBV5-1 and TRBJ1-6, with 10 bases matching TRBD1. The V gene end was trimmed by 5 bases and the J gene end by 15 bases; junction bases not matched to a gene: 11. This CDR3 is built from 14 residues. CDR1 and CDR2 (germline): SGHRS, YFSETQ. CDR3: CASSVGQGTGILHF. CDR3 coding DNA: TGCGCCAGCAGTGTGGGACAGGGGACGGGGATCCTCCACTTT.

The chain's CDR3 is CASSERQDYNEQFF. In nucleotides, the CDR3 is TGTGCCAGCAGTGAAAGGCAGGATTATAATGAGCAGTTCTTC. The chain links TRBV2 to TRBJ2-1; D remains unclear. Deletions cut 2 bases from V and 7 bases from J, with 12 bases between. There are 14 residues in the CDR3. Germline loops: CDR1 SNHLY, CDR2 FYNNEI. Drawing the rest from reference TRBV2 and TRBJ2-1, the complete variable domain is EPEVTQTPSHQVTQMGQEVILRCVPISNHLYFYWYRQILGQKVEFLVSFYNNEISEKSEIFDDQFSVERPDGSNFTLKIRSTKLEDSAMYFCASSERQDYNEQFFGPGTRLTVL.

The genes are TRBV6-4 and TRBJ2-7; the D gene is possibly TRBD1 (5 bases). Germline V gene lookup returns CDR1 MRHNA and CDR2 SNTAGT. Trimming shortened V by 6 bases and J by 4 bases, and 13 bases separated the two germline ends. The CDR3 consists of 13 residues. The CDR3 reads CASSNNQGYEQYF. CDR3 sequence (DNA): TGTGCCAGCAGCAATAATCAGGGATACGAGCAGTACTTC.

J is TRBJ1-1 and V is TRBV18; 7 bases match TRBD1. Losses at the gene ends were 1 base for V and 2 bases for J; bases not matched to a gene: 7. Germline values: CDR1 KGHSH, CDR2 LQKENI. This CDR3 spans 16 amino acids. CDR3 coding DNA: TGTGCCAGCTCACCACGCCCCGGGACAGATAACACTGAAGCTTTCTTT. Translated, it gives CASSPRPGTDNTEAFF.

The rearrangement links TRBV7-9 to TRBJ1-2; D may be TRBD1 (5 bases). From germline, CDR1 is SEHNR and CDR2 FQNEAQ (reference sequence). The ends were cut back, 5 bases at V and 2 bases at J, with 15 bases in the middle. The CDR3 has 15 residues. The CDR3 reads CASSPSGTANYGYTF. The CDR3 nucleotides are TGTGCCAGCAGCCCTTCCGGGACGGCGAACTATGGCTACACCTTC.

V usage is TRBV9 and J usage is TRBJ2-1, with D perhaps TRBD2 (6 bases). The germline gives CDR1 SGDLS, CDR2 YYNGEE. The CDR3 runs to 11 residues. CDR3 sequence: CASGLYNEQFF. CDR3 DNA: TGTGCGAGCGGACTATACAATGAGCAGTTCTTC.

The chain has TRBV19 and TRBJ2-5; TRBD2 might be the D (6 bases). CDR1 and CDR2 from the germline V gene are LNHDA and SQIVND (reference sequence). Between the trimmed V and J ends, which lost 7 bases and 4 bases, there was a span of 16 bases. The CDR3 sequence is 14 residues long. This chain's CDR3 is CASNPRGRLETQYF. The CDR3 DNA follows: TGTGCCAGTAACCCGCGGGGTCGCTTAGAGACCCAGTACTTC.

The J gene is TRBJ2-3, the V gene TRBV5-1; TRBD1 is a possible D gene (6 bases). Germline loops: CDR1 SGHRS, CDR2 YFSETQ. The CDR3 has 15 residues. Trimming left V 1 base short and J 4 bases short, with 13 bases between. DNA for the CDR3: TGCGCCAGCAGCTTGTGGTCACAGGGTTCAGATACGCAGTATTTT. The encoded protein is CASSLWSQGSDTQYF.

The chain recombines TRBV4-2 with TRBJ1-5; D is unclear. CDR1 LGHNA and CDR2 YNFKEQ come from the germline V gene. The CDR3 totals 14 residues. Trimming pared 0 bases from V and 5 bases from J, leaving 8 bases between. The CDR3 loop is CASSQEQSDQPQHF. The CDR3 coding sequence is TGTGCCAGCAGCCAAGAACAGAGCGATCAGCCCCAGCATTTT.

V usage is TRBV2 and J usage is TRBJ2-7, with 11 bases aligning to TRBD2. The J segment lost 3 bases and the V segment lost 5 bases, leaving 3 bases of the junction unmatched. The CDR3 runs to 14 residues. Looked up from germline, CDR1 is SNHLY and CDR2 is FYNNEI. The CDR3 sequence: CASSSTSGGYEQYF. The CDR3 nucleotides are TGTGCCAGCAGTTCTACTAGCGGGGGCTACGAGCAGTACTTC.

This sequence joins TRBV7-9 and TRBJ2-1, with D unresolved. The CDR3 extends over 12 amino acids. Trimming cost V 5 bases and J 10 bases, with 12 bases left between them. Germline V gene sequence: CDR1 SEHNR, CDR2 FQNEAQ (reference sequence). CDR3 DNA: TGTGCCAGCAGCCCCCTTCAAAAGGAGCAGTTCTTC. It codes for CASSPLQKEQFF.

The gene calls are TRBV3-1 (or the pseudogene TRBV3-2) and TRBJ2-5, with 9 bases matching TRBD2. The CDR3 sequence is 15 residues long. J lost 5 bases, V lost 7 bases, and 11 bases had no gene match. The germline gives CDR1 LGHDT, CDR2 YNNKEL (reference sequence). The CDR3 loop is CASIEAGLAGETQYF. CDR3 in DNA: TGTGCCAGCATCGAGGCGGGACTAGCCGGGGAGACCCAGTACTTC.

This clone was recorded once. The CDR3 region is CASSQDEGGNTEAFF. The CDR3 nucleotides read TGCGCCAGCAGCCAGGACGAGGGAGGGAACACTGAAGCTTTCTTT. The chain recombines TRBV4-3 with TRBJ1-1; D is unresolved. Trimming took off 3 bases at V and 1 base at J, with 12 bases between the two ends. Germline values: CDR1 LGHNA, CDR2 YSLEER. The CDR3 has 15 residues.

V gene TRBV5-5 combines with J gene TRBJ2-3; D unresolved. Germline V gene sequence: CDR1 SGHKS, CDR2 YYEKEE (reference sequence). The CDR3 contains 15 residues. V was trimmed by 0 bases and J by 2 bases, leaving 10 bases between them. The DNA for the CDR3 is TGTGCCAGCAGCTTGGTCACAGTGTCCACAGATACGCAGTATTTT. The encoded protein is CASSLVTVSTDTQYF.

The J gene is TRBJ2-1, the V gene TRBV4-2; 15 positions match TRBD2. This CDR3 comprises 16 residues. Trimming took 0 bases from V and 12 from J; bases not matched to a gene: 6. Germline V CDR1 and CDR2: LGHNA, YNFKEQ. The CDR3 DNA is TGTGCCAGCAGCCAAGATCGAGGACTAGCGGGGGGGCGGCAGTTCTTC. Translation gives CASSQDRGLAGGRQFF.

V gene TRBV7-9 combines with J gene TRBJ1-3; 8 bases align to TRBD1. The CDR3 extends over 15 amino acids. CDR1 and CDR2 (germline): SEHNR, FQNEAQ (reference sequence). V was clipped by 5 bases and J by 4 bases; unmatched bases: 7. DNA of the CDR3: TGTGCCAGCAGCATAGGACAGGGAGGCGGAAACACCATATATTTT. Its protein product is CASSIGQGGGNTIYF. Full variable domain (outside the CDR3, taken from reference TRBV7-9 and TRBJ1-3): DTGVSQNPRHKITKRGQNVTFRCDPISEHNRLYWYRQTLGQGPEFLTYFQNEAQLEKSRLLSDRFSAERPKGSFSTLEIQRTEQGDSAMYLCASSIGQGGGNTIYFGEGSWLTVV.

V gene TRBV2 combines with J gene TRBJ2-5; D is perhaps TRBD2 (5 bases). The V gene lost 4 bases and the J gene lost 1 base, with 10 bases spanning the gap. CDR1 and CDR2 (germline): SNHLY, FYNNEI. The CDR3 spans 14 residues. This CDR3 reads CASSGGSVQETQYF. DNA for the CDR3: TGTGCCAGCAGTGGGGGTAGCGTCCAAGAGACCCAGTACTTC.

The chain combines TRBV29-1 with TRBJ1-4; D gene unclear. Germline loops: CDR1 SQVTM, CDR2 ANQGSEA. The CDR3 extends over 14 amino acids. Trimming cost V 6 bases and J 5 bases, with 16 bases left between them. The CDR3 DNA is TGCAGCGTCGGTTCCCCCCCGAGGAATGAAAAACTGTTTTTT. This sequence encodes CSVGSPPRNEKLFF.

The J gene is TRBJ1-2, the V gene TRBV3-1 (or the pseudogene TRBV3-2), with TRBD1 identical over 8 bases. Germline trimming cut 0 bases from V and 8 bases from J; bases unmatched to any gene: 20. The germline CDR1 and CDR2 sequences are LGHDT and YNNKEL (reference sequence). This CDR3 is 19 amino acids long. As DNA, the CDR3 is TGTGCCAGCAGCCAAGATCTAATTCGCTGTCAGGGGGCCCGATTGGGCTACACCTTC. It yields the protein CASSQDLIRCQGARLGYTF.

The J gene is TRBJ1-1, the V gene TRBV19, with D perhaps matching TRBD1 (5 bases). The germline V and J ends were trimmed by 1 base and 4 bases, with 19 bases remaining between them. CDR3 length equals 17 residues. The germline V gene encodes CDR1 LNHDA and CDR2 SQIVND (reference sequence). In DNA, the CDR3 is TGTGCCAGTAGTATAGGTACAGCTGGTCGGAGGGGCACTGAAGCTTTCTTT. Amino acid sequence: CASSIGTAGRRGTEAFF.

The CDR3 bases are TGTGCCAGTAGTTTCGGGACAGGGGGCGGTGGGGCCAACGTCCTGACTTTC. Translated, it gives CASSFGTGGGGANVLTF. The chain carries TRBV19 and TRBJ2-6; 12 positions agree with TRBD1. The V gene's germline CDR1 is LNHDA and CDR2 SQIVND (reference sequence). This CDR3 spans 17 amino acids. V lost 5 bases to trimming and J lost 3 bases; unmatched junction nucleotides: 5.

The chain is built from TRBV6-1 and TRBJ1-3; D is undetermined. CDR1 and CDR2 from the germline V gene are MNHNS and SASEGT. The CDR3 is 15 amino acids. V was cut by 2 bases and J by 0 bases, with 8 bases left in between. Here the CDR3 DNA reads TGTGCCAGCAGTGAAACCTTTCCCTCTGGAAACACCATATATTTT. This sequence encodes CASSETFPSGNTIYF.

The chain has TRBV30 and TRBJ1-5, with D hard to call. Trimming shortened V by 2 bases and J by 0 bases, and 2 bases separated the two germline ends. Germline V lookup: CDR1 GTSNPN, CDR2 SVGIG (reference sequence). The CDR3 is made up of 12 amino acids. The CDR3 coding sequence is TGTGCCTGGAGTAATAGCAATCAGCCCCAGCATTTT. Translated, it gives CAWSNSNQPQHF.

This sequence joins TRBV15 and TRBJ1-1, with 7 positions matching TRBD1. CDR1 is LNHNV, CDR2 YYDKDF, per germline (reference sequence). Germline trimming cut 5 bases from V and 1 base from J; bases unmatched to any gene: 1. The length of the CDR3 is 13 residues. The CDR3: CATSWTGNTEAFF. The CDR3 region has the DNA TGTGCCACCAGCTGGACAGGGAACACTGAAGCTTTCTTT.

The chain joins TRBV5-1 to TRBJ2-5; the D is unclear. The length of the CDR3 is 13 residues. The germline V and J ends were trimmed by 5 bases and 4 bases, with 12 bases remaining between them. Per germline, CDR1 SGHRS and CDR2 YFSETQ. CDR3 sequence reads: CASSWGSPETQYF. The CDR3 DNA follows: TGCGCCAGCAGTTGGGGTAGCCCAGAGACCCAGTACTTC.

This chain joins TRBV30 and TRBJ1-2; D is unclear. This CDR3 comprises 14 residues. Germline loops: CDR1 GTSNPN, CDR2 SVGIG (reference sequence). V gave up 0 bases and J gave up 2 bases, with 10 bases separating them. The CDR3: CAWSVPRSNYGYTF. The CDR3 DNA follows: TGTGCCTGGAGTGTACCCCGATCCAACTATGGCTACACCTTC.